These 15 T cell receptor beta chains were sequenced from one sample in a study of human T cells and chemical hapten exposure. Sample time point: patch test 2, 6 weeks after DPC sensitization. As to treatment: therapeutic diphenylcyclopropenone sensitization with weekly scalp DPC. TCRdb called the RACE reads again in MiXCR, with one record for every CDR3 protein. This table holds under 450,000 distinct CDR3 sequences, roughly 6% found once. This specimen consisted of whole blood, obtained in connection with sensitization to the hapten diphenylcyclopropenone (DPC). These receptor sequences come from a woman younger than 35 with alopecia areata. Some clones in this sample may be carry-over from other donors' samples.

This clonotype was detected ten times or more. The chain links TRBV6-1 to TRBJ1-5; D is uncertain. The germline gives CDR1 MNHNS, CDR2 SASEGT. The CDR3 has 14 residues. V was cut by 2 bases and J by 7 bases, with 12 bases left in between. As DNA, the CDR3 is TGTGCCAGCAGTGAATCGAGTTCTCCGCAGCCCCAGCATTTT. It specifies CASSESSSPQPQHF.

The chain is built from TRBV12-3 or TRBV12-4 and TRBJ2-5, with D possibly being TRBD2 (5 bases). The length of the CDR3 is 16 residues. V dropped 0 bases and J dropped 0 bases, with 11 bases sitting between them. The CDR3 reads CASSLAPRGYQETQYF. CDR3 nucleotide sequence: TGTGCCAGCAGTTTAGCACCAAGAGGGTACCAAGAGACCCAGTACTTC.

The sample holds many counts of this clonotype. The J gene is TRBJ1-2, the V gene TRBV5-4, with 8 bases matching TRBD1. The CDR3 spans 14 residues. Germline V gives CDR1 SGHNT, CDR2 YYREEE (reference sequence). With V trimmed by 5 bases and J by 3 bases, 6 bases remained unmatched. In DNA form, the CDR3 reads TGTGCCAGCAGGGGACAGGCCGGGGACTATGGCTACACCTTC. Protein sequence: CASRGQAGDYGYTF.

The rearrangement uses TRBV2 and TRBJ1-6, with 7 bases identical to TRBD1. Germline CDR1 reads SNHLY; CDR2 reads FYNNEI. The CDR3 sequence is 15 residues long. The V and J ends lost 3 bases and 10 bases, in that order; junction bases with no gene match: 9. CDR3 sequence: CASSDETGYRSPLHF. The DNA of the CDR3 is TGTGCCAGCAGTGATGAGACAGGGTATCGCTCACCCCTCCACTTT.

The J gene is TRBJ2-2, the V gene TRBV7-3; no firm D call. The CDR3 is 12 amino acids. CDR1 and CDR2 (germline): SGHTA, FQGTGA. V was clipped by 6 bases and J by 4 bases, with 6 bases between them. The CDR3 DNA reads as TGTGCCAGCAGAGGACCCACCGGGGAGCTGTTTTTT. Residues: CASRGPTGELFF.

This clonotype was seen many times. The chain combines TRBV27 with TRBJ2-2; D is unclear. V lost 0 bases to trimming and J lost 4 bases, with 3 bases between them. Germline-derived CDR1 and CDR2 are MNHEY and SMNVEV (reference sequence). This CDR3 has 13 residues. The CDR3 reads CASSLSATGELFF. The CDR3 coding sequence is TGTGCCAGCAGTTTATCGGCCACCGGGGAGCTGTTTTTT.

The chain recombines TRBV10-3 with TRBJ1-4, with TRBD1 matching 7 bases. CDR1 and CDR2 from the germline V gene are ENHRY and SYGVKD. This CDR3 contains 16 residues. With 0 bases clipped from V and 8 bases from J, the junction kept 9 bases outside the gene matches. The CDR3 here is CAISESGKGQREKLFF. The CDR3 nucleotides are TGTGCCATCAGTGAGTCGGGAAAGGGACAGCGGGAAAAACTGTTTTTT.

This clonotype was counted ten times or more. This chain uses TRBV6-5 with TRBJ1-5, with TRBD1 matching over 7 bases. V was pared by 11 bases and J by 6 bases, with 7 bases of the junction left unmatched. The V gene's germline CDR1 is MNHEY and CDR2 SVGAGI. CDR3 length equals 12 residues. CDR3 sequence: CAARGGIQPQHF. The CDR3 DNA is TGTGCCGCCAGGGGGGGCATTCAGCCCCAGCATTTT.

The chain has TRBV28 and TRBJ1-4, with D perhaps matching TRBD1 (5 bases). The CDR3 length is 19 residues. From germline, CDR1 is MDHEN and CDR2 SYDVKM. V was trimmed by 5 bases and J by 0 bases, leaving 22 bases between them. CDR3 sequence (DNA): TGTGCCAGCAGTCCCCCGGCAGGGCGGAGTGGACCAACTAATGAAAAACTGTTTTTT. Its protein is CASSPPAGRSGPTNEKLFF.

The chain is built from TRBV6-6 and TRBJ2-3, with 11 bases that match TRBD1. V gave up 5 bases and J gave up 4 bases; unmatched junction bases: 5. The CDR3 runs 15 residues. Germline V gene lookup returns CDR1 MNHNY and CDR2 SVGAGI (reference sequence). Here the CDR3 DNA reads TGTGCCAGCAGTCACCGGGACAGGGGGTCAGATACGCAGTATTTT. Residues: CASSHRDRGSDTQYF.

This chain connects TRBV18 to TRBJ2-5; 9 bases are a match to TRBD1. In germline, CDR1 is KGHSH, CDR2 LQKENI. V shed 1 base and J 4 bases; nucleotides not matched to a gene: 7. The length of the CDR3 is 16 residues. CDR3 protein: CASSPRSTGGIETQYF. Here the CDR3 DNA reads TGTGCCAGCTCACCACGCTCGACAGGGGGAATAGAGACCCAGTACTTC.

This clonotype was detected ten times or more. This chain links TRBV7-3 with TRBJ1-6; D is perhaps TRBD1 (5 bases). The CDR3 is 17 residues long. In germline, CDR1 is SGHTA, CDR2 FQGTGA. Trimming removed 0 bases from V and 6 bases from J, with 15 bases in between. CDR3: CASSLTTGGGINSPLHF. The DNA of the CDR3 is TGTGCCAGCAGCTTAACTACAGGCGGAGGAATTAATTCACCCCTCCACTTT.

The rearrangement joins TRBV6-2 or TRBV6-3 to TRBJ2-5, with TRBD2 identical over 13 bases. The CDR3 totals 13 residues. Germline CDR1 MNHEY, CDR2 SVGEGT. V was pared by 6 bases and J by 12 bases, with 7 bases of the junction left unmatched. CDR3 sequence: CASSETSGGPKYF. The DNA for the CDR3 is TGTGCCAGCAGCGAGACTAGCGGGGGGCCCAAGTACTTC.

This clonotype was seen only a few times. The chain uses TRBV5-5 and TRBJ2-5; weak D call: TRBD2 (6 bases). The germline CDR1 and CDR2 sequences are SGHKS and YYEKEE (reference sequence). The CDR3 length is 14 residues. With 4 bases removed from V and 5 bases from J, the gap between germline ends came to 15 bases. This chain's CDR3 is CASSPFQGGETQYF. CDR3 nucleotide sequence: TGTGCCAGCAGCCCTTTCCAGGGAGGTGAGACCCAGTACTTC.

This clonotype occurred a few times. The chain recombines TRBV20-1 with TRBJ1-6; possibly TRBD1 for D (5 bases). Germline CDR1 and CDR2: DFQATT and SNEGSKA (reference sequence). Trimming took off 4 bases at V and 7 bases at J, with 8 bases between the two ends. There are 12 residues in the CDR3. The CDR3 is CSATGPNSPLHF. As DNA, the CDR3 is TGCAGTGCTACGGGGCCAAATTCACCCCTCCACTTT.